Below are 25 T cell receptor beta chains sequenced from a single sample in a study of T cell changes during pregnancy in multiple sclerosis. The assay was immunoSEQ multiplex PCR, and TCRdb's table has in-frame clones only and misses some. The table lists 35,000 to 45,000 clones, around nine tenths of them singletons. The starting material was CD4+ T cells from peripheral blood mononuclear cells, obtained in the first trimester of pregnancy. The origin of the receptors is a female donor with multiple sclerosis, enrolled in a pregnancy study.

The chain uses TRBV30 and TRBJ2-7, with D unclear. CDR1 is GTSNPN, CDR2 SVGIG, per germline (reference sequence). The CDR3 extends over 12 amino acids. Between the trimmed V and J ends, which lost 0 bases and 4 bases, there was a span of 7 bases. The CDR3 nucleotides are TGTGCCTGGAGTGTTGGCAGATACGAGCAGTACTTC. This translates into CAWSVGRYEQYF.

This clone is labeled as medium-sized. The chain has TRBV2 and TRBJ2-7; TRBD1 agrees at 7 bases. The CDR3 loop spans 13 amino acids. Germline V gene lookup returns CDR1 SNHLY and CDR2 FYNNEI. Losses at the gene ends were 4 bases for V and 4 bases for J; bases not matched to a gene: 4. CDR3 region: CASSVGGGYEQYF. The CDR3 bases are TGTGCCAGCAGTGTAGGGGGCGGGTACGAGCAGTACTTC. Complete variable domain (other parts from reference TRBV2 and TRBJ2-7): EPEVTQTPSHQVTQMGQEVILRCVPISNHLYFYWYRQILGQKVEFLVSFYNNEISEKSEIFDDQFSVERPDGSNFTLKIRSTKLEDSAMYFCASSVGGGYEQYFGPGTRLTVT.

This sequence joins TRBV6-1 and TRBJ1-1, with 7 bases that match TRBD1. In germline, CDR1 is MNHNS, CDR2 SASEGT. J lost 2 bases, V lost 5 bases, and 5 bases had no gene match. This CDR3 is 14 amino acids long. The DNA of the CDR3 is TGTGCCAGCAGTAGGGACAGCCTTAACACTGAAGCTTTCTTT. It translates to CASSRDSLNTEAFF.

The rearrangement links TRBV7-3 to TRBJ2-1; tentatively, D is TRBD1 (6 bases). Germline assignment: CDR1 SGHTA and CDR2 FQGTGA. The CDR3 has 13 amino acids. V was pared by 1 base and J by 7 bases, with 8 bases between. CDR3 in DNA: TGTGCCAGCAGCTTAAAAGGGGGAAATGAGCAGTTCTTC. Translating gives CASSLKGGNEQFF.

The V and J genes are TRBV5-5 and TRBJ2-3; D is uncertain. The CDR3 is 15 residues long. V was pared by 4 bases and J by 2 bases, with 14 bases between. The germline V gene encodes CDR1 SGHKS and CDR2 YYEKEE (reference sequence). Written as DNA, the CDR3 is TGTGCCAGCAGCCCTCGGGTCGGATACACAGATACGCAGTATTTT. It specifies CASSPRVGYTDTQYF.

V usage is TRBV28 and J usage is TRBJ1-2; the match to TRBD1 covers 9 bases. This CDR3 is built from 12 residues. The V segment lost 8 bases and the J segment 8 bases; nucleotides outside the gene matches: 6. From germline, CDR1 is MDHEN and CDR2 SYDVKM. CDR3 in amino acids: CASHGTGLGYTF. For the CDR3, the DNA is TGTGCCAGCCATGGGACAGGGTTAGGCTACACCTTC.

The V call is TRBV19, the J call TRBJ1-3, with TRBD1 identical over 7 bases. J gave up 0 bases and V 3 bases, and 2 bases lay outside the gene matches. Germline-derived CDR1 and CDR2 are LNHDA and SQIVND (reference sequence). CDR3 length equals 15 residues. The CDR3 reads CASSMTGNSGNTIYF. CDR3 DNA sequence: TGTGCCAGTAGTATGACAGGGAACTCTGGAAACACCATATATTTT.

The chain joins TRBV21-1 to TRBJ2-3; the table names TRBD1, a call not compared with the DNA. TRBV21-1 is described as a pseudogene. This CDR3 has 17 amino acids. The CDR3 sequence is CASSKRSVTAKVDTQYF. The CDR3 DNA is TGTGCCAGCAGCAAGCGGTCGGTGACAGCTAAGGTAGATACGCAGTATTTT.

This chain links TRBV7-8 with TRBJ2-7, with a weak D call TRBD1 (6 bases). Germline assignment: CDR1 SGHVS and CDR2 FQNEAQ. V lost 6 bases to trimming and J lost 7 bases, with 19 bases between them. The CDR3 consists of 14 residues. CDR3 coding DNA: TGTGCCAGCAGGGTGGACAGCCACCTTAAGGAGCAGTACTTC. It translates to CASRVDSHLKEQYF. The variable domain in full, completed from reference TRBV7-8 and TRBJ2-7, reads GAGVSQSPRYKVAKRGQDVALRCDPISGHVSLFWYQQALGQGPEFLTYFQNEAQLDKSGLPSDRFFAERPEGSVSTLKIQRTQQEDSAVYLCASRVDSHLKEQYFGPGTRLTVT.

The chain couples TRBV2 to TRBJ2-2; maybe TRBD2 (6 bases). V was trimmed by 4 bases and J by 1 base, leaving 7 bases between them. The CDR3 has 14 amino acids. CDR1 and CDR2 from the germline V gene are SNHLY and FYNNEI. The chain's CDR3 is CASSGDWNTGELFF. The DNA for the CDR3 is TGTGCCAGCAGTGGGGACTGGAACACCGGGGAGCTGTTTTTT.

The chain joins TRBV28 to TRBJ1-1; 7 bases are shared with TRBD1. J gave up 10 bases and V 4 bases, and 12 bases lay outside the gene matches. The CDR3 runs 14 residues. Germline V CDR1 and CDR2: MDHEN, SYDVKM. CDR3 residues: CASSSTGTATGAFF. The CDR3 DNA sequence: TGTGCCAGCAGTTCCACGGGGACAGCTACCGGAGCTTTCTTT.

Written as DNA, the CDR3 is TGTGCCAGCAGTGCGAGCTTGAACACTGAAGCTTTCTTT. Its protein is CASSASLNTEAFF. J is TRBJ1-1 and V is TRBV6-1; D call uncertain. Germline V gene lookup returns CDR1 MNHNS and CDR2 SASEGT. This CDR3 is built from 13 residues. Between the trimmed V and J ends, which lost 4 bases and 0 bases, there was a span of 6 bases.

The CDR3 reads CASSLNSGRVSSYEQYF. Here the CDR3 DNA reads TGTGCCAGCAGCTTAAATAGCGGGAGGGTGAGCTCCTACGAGCAGTACTTC. This chain connects TRBV11-2 to TRBJ2-7; 11 bases fit TRBD2. Germline V gene data show CDR1 as SGHAT and CDR2 as FQNNGV. The V gene end was trimmed by 2 bases and the J gene end by 0 bases; junction bases not matched to a gene: 6. There are 17 residues in the CDR3.

This clone was counted a few times. V is TRBV6-5 and J is TRBJ1-3; 7 positions match TRBD1. Germline V gives CDR1 MNHEY, CDR2 SVGAGI. The ends lost 6 bases at V and 4 bases at J; junction bases unmatched: 9. The CDR3 has 15 amino acids. CDR3 bases: TGTGCCAGCAGGCTTGACAGGGAGGCAGGAAACACCATATATTTT. It is translated as CASRLDREAGNTIYF.

This clone was seen more than once but under ten times. Sequence at one end of the junction differs from germline and may be a read error. This sequence joins TRBV5-1 and TRBJ1-5, with TRBD1 as a possible D gene (5 bases). The V gene's germline CDR1 is SGHRS and CDR2 YFSETQ. This CDR3 comprises 13 residues. The CDR3 nucleotides are TGCGCCAGCAGCTTCCAGGGCAACCAGCCCCAGCATTTT. Its translation is CASSFQGNQPQHF.

J is TRBJ2-2 and V is TRBV7-2; maybe TRBD1 (6 bases). V was pared by 4 bases and J by 0 bases, with 9 bases between. This CDR3 has 15 amino acids. The germline V gene has CDR1 SGHTA and CDR2 FQGNSA. The CDR3 reads CASSSRGSNTGELFF. DNA for the CDR3: TGTGCCAGCAGCTCAAGGGGGTCGAACACCGGGGAGCTGTTTTTT.

This chain links TRBV28 with TRBJ2-7, with D uncertain. The CDR3 is made up of 12 amino acids. Between the trimmed V and J ends, which lost 3 bases and 3 bases, there was a span of 6 bases. The germline CDR1 and CDR2 sequences are MDHEN and SYDVKM. The CDR3 is CASSLLGYEQYF. DNA for the CDR3: TGTGCCAGCAGTTTGCTAGGCTACGAGCAGTACTTC.

CDR3 nucleotides: TGCGCCAGCAGTCAACCCTCGGTGGGGCAACAAGAGACCCAGTACTTC. As protein: CASSQPSVGQQETQYF. The rearrangement joins TRBV23-1 to TRBJ2-5; the D gene is possibly TRBD1 (5 bases). TRBV23-1 qualifies as an ORF whose function is uncertain. Trimming removed 2 bases from V and 2 bases from J, with 15 bases in between. This CDR3 is built from 16 residues.

The rearrangement joins TRBV6-7 to TRBJ1-4; 10 nucleotides line up with TRBD1. TRBV6-7 counts as an open reading frame of uncertain function. The CDR3 runs to 16 residues. Trimming took 6 bases from V and 5 from J; bases not matched to a gene: 9. Written as DNA, the CDR3 is TGTGCCAGCAGATCCGGGACAGGGGAGAGGAATGAAAAACTGTTTTTT. Protein product: CASRSGTGERNEKLFF.

The chain joins TRBV14 to TRBJ1-3; 9 positions match TRBD1. Trimming removed 4 bases from V and 2 bases from J; junction bases left unmatched: 6. CDR3 length: 16 residues. CDR1 and CDR2 (germline): SGHDN, FVKESK. This CDR3 reads CASSRTTGGAGNTIYF. The CDR3 nucleotides read TGTGCCAGCAGCCGCACCACAGGGGGCGCTGGAAACACCATATATTTT.

The chain recombines TRBV19 with TRBJ2-1; 8 bases map to TRBD2. The V segment lost 2 bases and the J segment 4 bases; nucleotides outside the gene matches: 1. Germline V gives CDR1 LNHDA, CDR2 SQIVND (reference sequence). The CDR3 loop spans 14 amino acids. In nucleotides, the CDR3 is TGTGCCAGTAGTATATTAGCGGGGTACAATGAGCAGTTCTTC. This encodes CASSILAGYNEQFF. The full variable domain, rest sourced from reference TRBV19 and TRBJ2-1, is DGGITQSPKYLFRKEGQNVTLSCEQNLNHDAMYWYRQDPGQGLRLIYYSQIVNDFQKGDIAEGYSVSREKKESFPLTVTSAQKNPTAFYLCASSILAGYNEQFFGPGTRLTVL.

CDR3 in amino acids: CATSRIRTVPYEQYF. CDR3 sequence (DNA): TGTGCCACCAGCAGAATTCGGACTGTACCCTACGAGCAGTACTTC. This sequence joins TRBV15 and TRBJ2-7; D may be TRBD2 (5 bases). Trimming left V 2 bases short and J 2 bases short, with 13 bases between. Germline V gene sequence: CDR1 LNHNV, CDR2 YYDKDF (reference sequence). The CDR3 is 15 residues long.

This clone occurred a few times. The chain uses TRBV18 and TRBJ1-1, with D perhaps TRBD1 (5 bases). V was trimmed by 5 bases and J by 0 bases, leaving 10 bases between them. The CDR3 is 14 amino acids. From germline, CDR1 is KGHSH and CDR2 LQKENI. The CDR3 coding sequence is TGTGCCAGCTCAGAACAGGAGATGAACACTGAAGCTTTCTTT. Its translation: CASSEQEMNTEAFF.

This clone was recorded a few times. CDR3: CASSLGDYGYTF. DNA of the CDR3: TGCGCCAGCAGCTTAGGGGACTATGGCTACACCTTC. V and J are TRBV5-1 and TRBJ1-2; a possible D gene is TRBD1 (5 bases). The V end lost 2 bases, the J end lost 3 bases, and 5 bases lay between the germline ends. Germline loops: CDR1 SGHRS, CDR2 YFSETQ. The CDR3 runs 12 residues.

This chain connects TRBV7-9 to TRBJ1-2; 10 bases are a match to TRBD1. Per germline, CDR1 SEHNR and CDR2 FQNEAQ (reference sequence). The CDR3 runs to 14 residues. V lost 5 bases, J lost 8 bases, and 8 bases stayed unmatched. CDR3 residues: CASSHDRGLGGYTF. CDR3 in DNA: TGTGCCAGCAGCCATGACAGGGGGCTCGGAGGCTACACCTTC.